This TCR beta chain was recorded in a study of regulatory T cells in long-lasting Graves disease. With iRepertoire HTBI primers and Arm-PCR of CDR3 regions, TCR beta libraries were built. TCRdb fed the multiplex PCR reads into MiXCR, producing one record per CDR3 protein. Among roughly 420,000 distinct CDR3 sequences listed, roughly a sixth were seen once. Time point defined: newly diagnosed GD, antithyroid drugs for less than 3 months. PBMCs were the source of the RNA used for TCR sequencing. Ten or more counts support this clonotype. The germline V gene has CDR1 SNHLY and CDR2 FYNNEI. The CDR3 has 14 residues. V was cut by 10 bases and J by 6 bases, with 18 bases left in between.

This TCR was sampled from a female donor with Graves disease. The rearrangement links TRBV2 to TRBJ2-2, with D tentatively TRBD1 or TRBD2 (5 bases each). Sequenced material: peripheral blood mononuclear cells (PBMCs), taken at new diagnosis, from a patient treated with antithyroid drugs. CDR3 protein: CATAPGRGAGELFF. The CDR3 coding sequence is TGTGCCACAGCCCCGGGACGGGGAGCCGGGGAGCTGTTTTTT.